The 32 T cell receptor beta chains below all came from one sample that was sequenced in a study of T-cell reconstitution after alpha-beta-depleted transplantation in children. A library of TCRbeta sequences, prepared with unique molecular identifiers, was generated. MiXCR, applied by TCRdb to the PCR reads, yields one record per CDR3 protein. The sample includes around 450,000 distinct CDR3 sequences, approximately 42% of them seen just once. Specimen: PBMCs, collected before TCRalphabeta/CD19-depleted stem cell transplant. The receptor source for this set is a girl aged 2 to 9 with aplastic anemia, due to receive a stem cell transplant.

This clonotype was found a few times. At one end, the junction sequence differs from germline, possibly due to a read error. The V call is TRBV9, the J call TRBJ2-1; the D is unclear. The CDR3 contains 16 residues. From germline, CDR1 is SGDLS and CDR2 YYNGEE. The DNA for the CDR3 is TGTCCCAGCAGCGTAGCTGGGGTCCTCTCCTACAATGAGCAGTTCTTC. Translating gives CPSSVAGVLSYNEQFF.

V is TRBV27 and J is TRBJ2-7; 12 nucleotides agree with TRBD2. The CDR3 sequence is 16 residues long. Germline V lookup: CDR1 MNHEY, CDR2 SMNVEV (reference sequence). The junction had 8 bases not matched to a gene; V was cut back by 3 bases and J by 5 bases. CDR3 residues: CASSLLARTSGNEQYF. The CDR3, as DNA: TGTGCCAGCAGTTTGCTCGCACGGACTAGCGGGAACGAGCAGTACTTC.

The chain couples TRBV7-2 to TRBJ2-7, with 12 bases identical to TRBD2. Germline-derived CDR1 and CDR2 are SGHTA and FQGNSA. The CDR3 contains 16 residues. V shed 5 bases, J shed 7 bases, and the junction held 12 bases outside the gene matches. CDR3 loop: CASSQLRLAGEGEQYF. The CDR3 DNA reads as TGTGCCAGCAGCCAACTCAGACTAGCGGGAGAGGGGGAGCAGTACTTC.

This chain uses TRBV5-6 with TRBJ2-1; the match to TRBD2 covers 8 bases. With V trimmed by 0 bases and J by 5 bases, 10 bases remained unmatched. The germline V gene encodes CDR1 SGHDT and CDR2 YYEEEE. CDR3 length: 17 amino acids. The CDR3 DNA reads TGTGCCAGCAGCTTGGCCTTTGAGCGGGAGTTCCACAATGAGCAGTTCTTC. Translation gives CASSLAFEREFHNEQFF.

This chain uses TRBV5-1 with TRBJ2-7; 8 bases align to TRBD1. This CDR3 spans 13 amino acids. After removal of 4 bases from V and 6 bases from J, the junction contained 6 bases not matched to a gene. Germline CDR1 and CDR2: SGHRS and YFSETQ. The CDR3 nucleotides read TGCGCCAGCAGCATAGACAGGGGACCCGAGCAGTACTTC. It specifies CASSIDRGPEQYF.

The J gene is TRBJ2-2, the V gene TRBV10-3; 12 nucleotides match TRBD2. The ends lost 6 bases at V and 5 bases at J; junction bases unmatched: 10. Germline V lookup: CDR1 ENHRY, CDR2 SYGVKD. The CDR3 runs 17 residues. The CDR3: CAIRTTSGSMSTGELFF. CDR3 nucleotides: TGTGCCATCAGGACGACTAGCGGGAGTATGAGTACCGGGGAGCTGTTTTTT.

The rearrangement uses TRBV19 and TRBJ1-5; D may be TRBD1 (5 bases). The CDR3 consists of 16 residues. Germline V CDR1 and CDR2: LNHDA, SQIVND (reference sequence). The V and J ends lost 5 bases and 1 base respectively, with 15 bases between them. The CDR3: CASSPREGLSNQPQHF. The CDR3 DNA sequence: TGTGCCAGTAGTCCCCGGGAGGGACTCAGCAATCAGCCCCAGCATTTT.

This clonotype was seen ten or more times. V is TRBV5-1 and J is TRBJ2-7; no firm D call. V was trimmed by 1 base and J by 5 bases, leaving 7 bases between them. CDR3 size: 12 residues. Per the germline V gene, CDR1 is SGHRS and CDR2 is YFSETQ. The CDR3 region has the DNA TGCGCCAGCAGCTTGACAGAGGACGAGCAGTACTTC. Protein product: CASSLTEDEQYF.

This chain uses TRBV20-1 with TRBJ2-5; 7 bases align to TRBD1. The CDR3 has 14 amino acids. Losses at the gene ends were 1 base for V and 1 base for J; bases not matched to a gene: 3. Germline V CDR1 and CDR2: DFQATT, SNEGSKA (reference sequence). DNA of the CDR3: TGCAGTGCTAGAGGACAGGGCGCCCAAGAGACCCAGTACTTC. This gives the protein CSARGQGAQETQYF.

On this clonotype: A junction end diverges from the germline sequence, so it may reflect a read error. CDR3 sequence reads: CAISVGRGATDTQYF. For the CDR3, the DNA is TGTGCTATCAGTGTTGGGCGGGGGGCCACAGATACGCAGTATTTT. The chain has TRBV10-3 and TRBJ2-3, with 8 bases fitting TRBD2. CDR1 and CDR2 from the germline V gene are ENHRY and SYGVKD. The CDR3 loop spans 15 amino acids.

The CDR3 DNA is TGTGCCAGCAGTTCACAGGCGAACACTGAAGCTTTCTTT. Translated: CASSSQANTEAFF. The chain combines TRBV6-5 with TRBJ1-1; D is possibly TRBD1 (5 bases). CDR1 is MNHEY and CDR2 is SVGAGI in the germline V gene. Between the trimmed V and J ends, which lost 4 bases and 1 base, there was a span of 7 bases. CDR3 size: 13 residues.

This clonotype was observed once. The V gene is TRBV11-2, the J gene TRBJ1-5; possibly TRBD1 for D (5 bases). Per germline, CDR1 SGHAT and CDR2 FQNNGV. V dropped 5 bases and J dropped 4 bases, with 9 bases sitting between them. This CDR3 spans 13 amino acids. The CDR3 reads CASSRDENQPQHF. The CDR3 DNA follows: TGTGCCAGCAGCCGGGACGAAAATCAGCCCCAGCATTTT.

This clonotype has only a few counts. The chain is built from TRBV5-5 and TRBJ2-3; D gene uncertain. The germline gives CDR1 SGHKS, CDR2 YYEKEE (reference sequence). V was pared by 1 base and J by 6 bases, with 18 bases between. CDR3 size: 16 residues. The chain's CDR3 is CASSLKAILGSDTQYF. The CDR3 DNA reads TGTGCCAGCAGCTTGAAAGCTATACTGGGTTCGGATACGCAGTATTTT.

There are many counts of this clonotype. The V call is TRBV27, the J call TRBJ2-3; D not resolved. This CDR3 contains 12 residues. Trimming pared 5 bases from V and 1 base from J, leaving 4 bases between. The germline V gene encodes CDR1 MNHEY and CDR2 SMNVEV (reference sequence). CDR3 amino acids: CASSRRTDTQYF. In DNA, the CDR3 is TGTGCCAGCAGTCGACGCACAGATACGCAGTATTTT.

This clonotype occurred many times. The genes are TRBV9 and TRBJ2-1; 12 positions agree with TRBD2. The germline V gene encodes CDR1 SGDLS and CDR2 YYNGEE. Unmatched junction bases numbered 14, after V lost 4 bases and J lost 3 bases. This CDR3 region has 19 residues. CDR3 nucleotides: TGTGCCAGCAGCACGGGACTAGCGGGTTCGGTGAAAAGCTACAATGAGCAGTTCTTC. It encodes CASSTGLAGSVKSYNEQFF. The full variable domain, in which reference TRBV9 and TRBJ2-1 provide the parts outside the CDR3, is DSGVTQTPKHLITATGQRVTLRCSPRSGDLSVYWYQQSLDQGLQFLIQYYNGEERAKGNILERFSAQQFPDLHSELNLSSLELGDSALYFCASSTGLAGSVKSYNEQFFGPGTRLTVL.

This clonotype was counted at least ten times. The V call is TRBV12-3 or TRBV12-4, the J call TRBJ2-3; D is perhaps TRBD1 (6 bases). V was trimmed by 8 bases and J by 6 bases, leaving 12 bases between them. This CDR3 is 12 amino acids long. This CDR3 is CASGGPLDTQYF. CDR3 bases: TGTGCCAGCGGGGGCCCTTTGGATACGCAGTATTTT.

The rearrangement links TRBV27 to TRBJ2-3; D is ambiguous. The CDR3 runs 12 residues. Per the germline V gene, CDR1 is MNHEY and CDR2 is SMNVEV (reference sequence). Trimming cost V 5 bases and J 2 bases, with 5 bases left between them. This chain's CDR3 is CASSDDTDTQYF. Here the CDR3 DNA reads TGTGCCAGCAGTGACGACACAGATACGCAGTATTTT.

The J gene is TRBJ2-7, the V gene TRBV4-1; TRBD1 agrees at 8 bases. Looked up from germline, CDR1 is MGHRA and CDR2 is YSYEKL. The CDR3 totals 14 residues. The V and J ends lost 4 bases and 2 bases, in that order; junction bases with no gene match: 4. This CDR3 reads CASSPQTGAYEQYF. The CDR3 nucleotides are TGCGCCAGCAGCCCCCAGACAGGGGCCTACGAGCAGTACTTC.

DNA of the CDR3: TGTGCCAGCAGCACGGACAGGGGGGAGACCCAGTACTTC. This translates into CASSTDRGETQYF. V gene TRBV7-9 combines with J gene TRBJ2-5, with 10 bases that match TRBD1. Germline CDR1 SEHNR, CDR2 FQNEAQ (reference sequence). This CDR3 region has 13 residues. V trimming: 5 bases; J trimming: 5 bases; junction bases outside the gene matches: 2.

This sequence joins TRBV6-5 and TRBJ2-7; tentatively, D is TRBD2 (6 bases). Germline V CDR1 and CDR2: MNHEY, SVGAGI. CDR3 size: 16 residues. Trimming stripped 2 bases from V and 3 bases from J, with 17 bases between. The CDR3 bases are TGTGCCAGCAGTTACCAGGTCCCTAGCGAGAGCTACGAGCAGTACTTC. Translating gives CASSYQVPSESYEQYF.

This clonotype has only a few counts. This chain uses TRBV20-1 with TRBJ2-5, with 9 bases aligning to TRBD1. The V gene end was trimmed by 2 bases and the J gene end by 3 bases; junction bases not matched to a gene: 7. Per the germline V gene, CDR1 is DFQATT and CDR2 is SNEGSKA (reference sequence). The CDR3 length is 15 residues. CDR3 coding DNA: TGCAGTGCTAGAAGGGCGGACAGGGGTGAAGAGACCCAGTACTTC. Its translation is CSARRADRGEETQYF.

This clonotype was recorded many times. The chain uses TRBV5-1 and TRBJ2-5; 11 bases map to TRBD2. The CDR3 covers 15 residues. Per germline, CDR1 SGHRS and CDR2 YFSETQ. The junction had 6 bases not matched to a gene; V was cut back by 7 bases and J by 1 base. The CDR3 protein is CASYGTSGTQETQYF. The DNA of the CDR3 is TGCGCCAGCTACGGGACTAGCGGAACCCAAGAGACCCAGTACTTC.

The rearrangement links TRBV5-1 to TRBJ2-5, with TRBD2 matching over 10 bases. From germline, CDR1 is SGHRS and CDR2 YFSETQ. This CDR3 spans 19 amino acids. The J segment lost 4 bases and the V segment lost 4 bases, leaving 19 bases of the junction unmatched. The CDR3 DNA is TGCGCCAGCAGCGCGGCCCTAGCGGGGGAACCGCTGGGGGCAGAGACCCAGTACTTC. It specifies CASSAALAGEPLGAETQYF.

The chain employs TRBV5-1 and TRBJ1-5; D remains ambiguous. CDR3 length: 13 amino acids. The germline V gene has CDR1 SGHRS and CDR2 YFSETQ. Between the trimmed V and J ends, which lost 0 bases and 6 bases, there was a span of 7 bases. CDR3 DNA sequence: TGCGCCAGCAGCTTGGTGGTAGGTCAGCCCCAGCATTTT. Translated, it gives CASSLVVGQPQHF.

The chain carries TRBV20-1 and TRBJ2-3, with 8 nucleotides matching TRBD1. J gave up 3 bases and V 4 bases, and 9 bases lay outside the gene matches. Germline values: CDR1 DFQATT, CDR2 SNEGSKA (reference sequence). This CDR3 is built from 15 residues. CDR3 in DNA: TGCAGTGCTAATATCAGGACAGGGATAACAGATACGCAGTATTTT. It encodes CSANIRTGITDTQYF.

The chain uses TRBV20-1 and TRBJ2-3, with D possibly matching TRBD1 (6 bases). The CDR3 runs to 11 residues. V dropped 8 bases and J dropped 5 bases, with 11 bases sitting between them. Per the germline V gene, CDR1 is DFQATT and CDR2 is SNEGSKA (reference sequence). The CDR3 DNA sequence: TGCAGTCTCTTAGGGGGAGATACGCAGTATTTT. Its translation: CSLLGGDTQYF.

This sequence joins TRBV9 and TRBJ2-7, with D unresolved. The CDR3 consists of 12 residues. CDR1 is SGDLS, CDR2 YYNGEE, per germline. The CDR3 region is CAPTIRASGQYF. CDR3 bases: TGTGCTCCAACCATTAGGGCGTCTGGGCAGTACTTC.

In this sample, this clonotype turned up many times. The V call is TRBV13, the J call TRBJ1-2, with 7 bases matching TRBD1. The CDR3 runs 16 residues. Germline assignment: CDR1 PRHDT and CDR2 FYEKMQ (reference sequence). V lost 0 bases, J lost 5 bases, and 9 bases stayed unmatched. CDR3 in amino acids: CASSLGYRGPGYGYTF. The CDR3 DNA sequence: TGTGCCAGCAGCTTAGGTTACAGGGGCCCGGGATATGGCTACACCTTC.

This clonotype was recorded many times. This chain links TRBV7-2 with TRBJ1-1; no definite D call. The V gene lost 4 bases and the J gene lost 0 bases, with 6 bases spanning the gap. Germline CDR1 SGHTA, CDR2 FQGNSA. The CDR3 consists of 13 residues. The CDR3 DNA is TGTGCCAGCAGCTCCTTCATGAACACTGAAGCTTTCTTT. Translating it yields CASSSFMNTEAFF.

The V call is TRBV7-9, the J call TRBJ1-3; D remains ambiguous. V shed 2 bases and J shed 0 bases, with 11 bases lying between them. There are 16 residues in the CDR3. CDR1 and CDR2 from the germline V gene are SEHNR and FQNEAQ (reference sequence). CDR3 DNA: TGTGCCAGCAGCTTACGGCAGCTCAACTCTGGAAACACCATATATTTT. Its translation is CASSLRQLNSGNTIYF. The full variable domain, with the rest looked up from reference TRBV7-9 and TRBJ1-3, is DTGVSQNPRHKITKRGQNVTFRCDPISEHNRLYWYRQTLGQGPEFLTYFQNEAQLEKSRLLSDRFSAERPKGSFSTLEIQRTEQGDSAMYLCASSLRQLNSGNTIYFGEGSWLTVV.

A single count supports this clonotype. The chain combines TRBV29-1 with TRBJ2-7; D gene ambiguous. Per the germline V gene, CDR1 is SQVTM and CDR2 is ANQGSEA. CDR3 length equals 14 residues. Trimming cost V 4 bases and J 3 bases, with 16 bases left between them. CDR3 in amino acids: CSVASPPPLYEQYF. The DNA for the CDR3 is TGCAGCGTTGCATCCCCGCCCCCCCTCTACGAGCAGTACTTC.

This clonotype was observed at least ten times. V gene TRBV5-1 combines with J gene TRBJ2-7; 11 nucleotides agree with TRBD2. The CDR3 is 19 residues long. Trimming cost V 2 bases and J 5 bases; bases outside gene matches: 18. Germline CDR1 and CDR2: SGHRS and YFSETQ. In DNA form, the CDR3 reads TGCGCCAGCAGCTTTACCGGGACTAGCGGAGTGGTCGGTGAGCACGAGCAGTACTTC. Its protein product is CASSFTGTSGVVGEHEQYF. The full variable domain, its missing parts supplied by reference TRBV5-1 and TRBJ2-7, is KAGVTQTPRYLIKTRGQQVTLSCSPISGHRSVSWYQQTPGQGLQFLFEYFSETQRNKGNFPGRFSGRQFSNSRSEMNVSTLELGDSALYLCASSFTGTSGVVGEHEQYFGPGTRLTVT.